Below, 9 T cell receptor beta chains from the same sample are listed, as sequenced in a study of cytomegalovirus exposure and HLA in healthy donors. PCR used 60 Vbeta primers and 13 Jbeta primers. Method: immunoSEQ multiplex PCR; TCRdb's copy keeps in-frame clones and lacks some. The table records 120,000 to 150,000 clones, 75% of them present only once. The sample was PBMCs. These receptors all come from a man aged 40-50 years in good health and CMV-seronegative.

J is TRBJ2-3 and V is TRBV9; TRBD1 matches 11 bases. Per germline, CDR1 SGDLS and CDR2 YYNGEE. Germline trimming cut 0 bases from V and 3 bases from J; bases unmatched to any gene: 6. CDR3 size: 17 residues. The CDR3 is CASSVVQGTGGTDTQYF. CDR3 coding DNA: TGTGCCAGCAGCGTAGTGCAAGGGACAGGGGGAACAGATACGCAGTATTTT.

V gene TRBV6-1 combines with J gene TRBJ2-6; D may be TRBD1 (6 bases). Trimming pared 1 base from V and 4 bases from J, leaving 8 bases between. The germline CDR1 and CDR2 sequences are MNHNS and SASEGT. The CDR3 is made up of 15 amino acids. CDR3 sequence reads: CASSEGQEGANVLTF. The CDR3 coding sequence is TGTGCCAGCAGTGAAGGACAGGAAGGGGCCAACGTCCTGACTTTC.

The gene calls are TRBV7-6 and TRBJ2-1, with D possibly being TRBD2 (6 bases). This CDR3 is 14 amino acids long. Trimming took 7 bases from V and 6 from J, leaving 16 bases between them. Germline V lookup: CDR1 SGHVS, CDR2 FNYEAQ. In DNA, the CDR3 is TGTGCCAGCACTGGCGGTCGGGGGTCCAATGAGCAGTTCTTC. Protein sequence: CASTGGRGSNEQFF.

This clone appeared a single time. The genes are TRBV6-1 and TRBJ1-2; tentatively, D is TRBD1 (5 bases). Trimming left V 7 bases short and J 3 bases short, with 12 bases between. The CDR3 covers 13 residues. The germline gives CDR1 MNHNS, CDR2 SASEGT. CDR3 sequence (DNA): TGTGCCAGCAACCCGGCGGGGGACTATGGCTACACCTTC. Protein sequence: CASNPAGDYGYTF.

CDR3: CASSAKKQGQETQYF. Written as DNA, the CDR3 is TGTGCCAGCAGCGCCAAAAAACAGGGACAAGAGACCCAGTACTTC. The J gene is TRBJ2-5, the V gene TRBV5-4; tentative D call: TRBD1 (6 bases). Per the germline V gene, CDR1 is SGHNT and CDR2 is YYREEE (reference sequence). Trimming cost V 4 bases and J 2 bases, with 15 bases left between them. The CDR3 consists of 15 residues.

This rearrangement joins TRBV5-1 to TRBJ2-1, with a tentative D call TRBD1 (5 bases). The CDR3 spans 16 residues. CDR1 SGHRS and CDR2 YFSETQ come from the germline V gene. V gave up 0 bases and J gave up 1 base, with 11 bases separating them. The DNA of the CDR3 is TGCGCCAGCAGCTTGGTAGGGGAAGGGTCCTACAATGAGCAGTTCTTC. This codes for CASSLVGEGSYNEQFF.

The rearrangement links TRBV5-6 to TRBJ2-2; a possible D gene is TRBD1 (7 bases). This CDR3 is 16 amino acids long. Germline V lookup: CDR1 SGHDT, CDR2 YYEEEE. The V gene lost 4 bases and the J gene lost 4 bases, with 17 bases spanning the gap. CDR3 in DNA: TGTGCCAGCAGCGTGACAGGGAGGTGGGGCACCGGGGAGCTGTTTTTT. Encoded protein: CASSVTGRWGTGELFF. Full variable domain (outside the CDR3, taken from reference TRBV5-6 and TRBJ2-2): DAGVTQSPTHLIKTRGQQVTLRCSPKSGHDTVSWYQQALGQGPQFIFQYYEEEERQRGNFPDRFSGHQFPNYSSELNVNALLLGDSALYLCASSVTGRWGTGELFFGEGSRLTVL.

The chain uses TRBV5-4 and TRBJ2-3; possibly TRBD2 for D (5 bases). The CDR3 sequence is 15 residues long. Germline V gives CDR1 SGHNT, CDR2 YYREEE (reference sequence). Trimming removed 3 bases at V and 4 bases at J, with 15 bases between. CDR3: CASSSAALGADTQYF. DNA of the CDR3: TGTGCCAGCAGCTCAGCGGCTCTGGGCGCAGATACGCAGTATTTT.

This chain connects TRBV7-8 to TRBJ1-6; maybe TRBD1 (5 bases). This CDR3 region has 13 residues. The germline V gene has CDR1 SGHVS and CDR2 FQNEAQ. Trimming removed 10 bases at V and 7 bases at J, with 14 bases between. The CDR3 DNA reads TGTGCCATCCAGGGACTTTTAAATTCACCCCTCCACTTT. It translates to CAIQGLLNSPLHF.